This TCR beta chain was captured by sequencing in a study of T cell responses to AZD1222 COVID-19 vaccine. This clone came up once. Profiling relied on immunoSEQ multiplex PCR, and the TCRdb table lists in-frame clones only, not all of them. Found here are around 100,000 clones, about 83% of them singletons; the top ten hold more than 15%. The sample consisted of peripheral blood, taken on day 0 of AZD1222 vaccination. The clonotype comes from an adult in good health.

This chain's CDR3 is CASSTRGLAGNTGELFF. In nucleotides, the CDR3 is TGTGCCAGCAGCACGCGAGGGCTAGCGGGTAACACCGGGGAGCTGTTTTTT. The J gene is TRBJ2-2, the V gene TRBV7-9, with 8 positions matching TRBD2. The V gene end was trimmed by 5 bases and the J gene end by 2 bases; junction bases not matched to a gene: 10. In germline, CDR1 is SEHNR, CDR2 FQNEAQ (reference sequence). The CDR3 sequence is 17 residues long.